Following are 2 T cell receptor beta chains from one sample sequenced in a study of T-cell reconstitution after alpha-beta-depleted transplantation in children. A library of TCRbeta sequences, prepared with unique molecular identifiers, was generated. MiXCR, applied by TCRdb to the PCR reads, yields one record per CDR3 protein. In the table there are hundreds of thousands of distinct CDR3 sequences, roughly 15% of which are singletons. The material was PBMCs, mostly from graft donor cells, obtained 360 days after TCRalphabeta/CD19-depleted stem cell transplant. These TCRs come from a male patient aged 2-15 years who had a stem cell transplant for acute lymphoblastic leukemia, so the T cells may come from the graft donor.

This clonotype was counted a few times. V and J are TRBV5-5 and TRBJ1-6; D is undetermined. This CDR3 is built from 15 residues. The V gene lost 1 base and the J gene lost 0 bases, with 5 bases spanning the gap. Germline CDR1 and CDR2: SGHKS and YYEKEE (reference sequence). The CDR3 region is CASSLLSSYNSPLHF. The CDR3 DNA reads as TGTGCCAGCAGCTTGCTAAGCTCCTATAATTCACCCCTCCACTTT.

This clonotype has just a few counts. CDR3 in DNA: TGTGCCAGCAGCTTTGGGGCTGGAGATACGCAGTATTTT. This codes for CASSFGAGDTQYF. The chain couples TRBV5-5 to TRBJ2-3; perhaps TRBD1 as D (5 bases). V was trimmed by 2 bases and J by 5 bases, leaving 9 bases between them. Germline V lookup: CDR1 SGHKS, CDR2 YYEKEE (reference sequence). The CDR3 totals 13 residues.